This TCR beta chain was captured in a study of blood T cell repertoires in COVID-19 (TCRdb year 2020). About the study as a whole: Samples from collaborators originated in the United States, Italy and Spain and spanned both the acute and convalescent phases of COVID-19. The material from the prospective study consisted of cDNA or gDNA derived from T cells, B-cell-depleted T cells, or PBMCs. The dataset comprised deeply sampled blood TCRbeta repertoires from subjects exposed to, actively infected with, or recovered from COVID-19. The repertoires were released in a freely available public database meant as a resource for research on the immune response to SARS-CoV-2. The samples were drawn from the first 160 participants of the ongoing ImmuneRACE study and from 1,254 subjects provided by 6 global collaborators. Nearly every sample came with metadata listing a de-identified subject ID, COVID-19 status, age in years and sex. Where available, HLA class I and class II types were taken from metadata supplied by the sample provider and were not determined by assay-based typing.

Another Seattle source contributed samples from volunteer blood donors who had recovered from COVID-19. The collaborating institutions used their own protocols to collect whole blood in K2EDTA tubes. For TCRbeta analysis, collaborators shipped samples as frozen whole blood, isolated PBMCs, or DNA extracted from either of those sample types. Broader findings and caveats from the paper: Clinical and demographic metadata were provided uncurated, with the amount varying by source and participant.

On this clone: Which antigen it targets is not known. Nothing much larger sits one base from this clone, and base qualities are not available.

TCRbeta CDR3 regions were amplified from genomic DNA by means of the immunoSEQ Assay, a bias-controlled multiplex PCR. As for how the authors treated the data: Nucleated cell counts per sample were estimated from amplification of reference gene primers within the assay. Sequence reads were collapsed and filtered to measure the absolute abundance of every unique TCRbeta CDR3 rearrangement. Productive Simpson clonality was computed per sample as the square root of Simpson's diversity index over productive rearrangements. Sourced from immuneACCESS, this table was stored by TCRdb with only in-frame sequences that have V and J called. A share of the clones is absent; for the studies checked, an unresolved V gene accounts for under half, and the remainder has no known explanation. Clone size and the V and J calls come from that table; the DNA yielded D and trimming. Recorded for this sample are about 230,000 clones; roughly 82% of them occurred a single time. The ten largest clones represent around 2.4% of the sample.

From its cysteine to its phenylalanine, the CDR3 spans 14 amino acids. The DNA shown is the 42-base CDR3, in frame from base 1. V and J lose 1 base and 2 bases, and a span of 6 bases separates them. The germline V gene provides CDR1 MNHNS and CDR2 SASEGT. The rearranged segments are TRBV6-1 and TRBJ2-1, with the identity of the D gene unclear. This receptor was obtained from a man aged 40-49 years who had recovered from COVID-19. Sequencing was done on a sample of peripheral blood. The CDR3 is CASSEVSPYNEQFF. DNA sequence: TGTGCCAGCAGTGAAGTATCTCCCTACAATGAGCAGTTCTTC.